The 13 T cell receptor beta chains presented below share a single source sample, sequenced in a study of a mutant IDH1 vaccine in newly diagnosed glioma. The method was immunoSEQ multiplex PCR; TCRdb's version includes in-frame clones alone and lacks a portion of them. The table includes 45,000 to 65,000 clones, about four fifths detected once. Time point in this sample: baseline, week 1 (first vaccination visit). Treatment: pre-vaccination baseline after standard-of-care therapy. Sequenced material: PBMCs, taken from a glioma patient treated with radiotherapy, temozolomide or both. The receptor source for this set is a man younger than 30 with glioma.

The chain combines TRBV5-1 with TRBJ1-2; no definite D call. CDR1 SGHRS and CDR2 YFSETQ come from the germline V gene. This CDR3 is built from 15 residues. V was shortened by 0 bases and J by 0 bases, with 9 bases between the two germline ends. CDR3 amino acids: CASSLERKPNYGYTF. The CDR3 DNA is TGCGCCAGCAGCTTGGAACGAAAGCCTAACTATGGCTACACCTTC.

This clone was found a few times. The rearrangement uses TRBV6-1 and TRBJ1-5, with D possibly being TRBD1 (6 bases). Germline CDR1 and CDR2: MNHNS and SASEGT. The CDR3 contains 13 residues. V was pared by 4 bases and J by 5 bases, with 9 bases between. The CDR3 DNA reads as TGTGCCAGCAGTGCGGACAGCTATCAGCCCCAGCATTTT. Amino acid sequence: CASSADSYQPQHF.

The chain carries TRBV4-3 and TRBJ2-1; 7 bases map to TRBD2. Per the germline V gene, CDR1 is LGHNA and CDR2 is YSLEER. J lost 6 bases, V lost 0 bases, and 5 bases had no gene match. This CDR3 is 15 amino acids long. The CDR3 sequence is CASSQEEREGNEQFF. The DNA for the CDR3 is TGCGCCAGCAGCCAAGAGGAGAGGGAGGGCAATGAGCAGTTCTTC.

The genes are TRBV5-4 and TRBJ1-1; tentatively, D is TRBD1 (5 bases). The length of the CDR3 is 12 residues. V was pared by 4 bases and J by 4 bases, with 8 bases between. Germline loops: CDR1 SGHNT, CDR2 YYREEE (reference sequence). CDR3 in DNA: TGTGCCAGCAGCCGTACAGGCACTGAAGCTTTCTTT. It is translated as CASSRTGTEAFF. Supplemented by reference TRBV5-4 and TRBJ1-1, the full variable domain reads ETGVTQSPTHLIKTRGQQVTLRCSSQSGHNTVSWYQQALGQGPQFIFQYYREEENGRGNFPPRFSGLQFPNYSSELNVNALELDDSALYLCASSRTGTEAFFGQGTRLTVV.

The gene calls are TRBV30 and TRBJ2-3; 9 bases align to TRBD2. The CDR3 sequence is 14 residues long. With V trimmed by 4 bases and J by 3 bases, 5 bases remained unmatched. From germline, CDR1 is GTSNPN and CDR2 SVGIG (reference sequence). The CDR3 coding sequence is TGTGCCTGGACAAGACTAGCGGTAACAGATACGCAGTATTTT. The encoded protein is CAWTRLAVTDTQYF. Full variable domain (outside the CDR3, taken from reference TRBV30 and TRBJ2-3): SQTIHQWPATLVQPVGSPLSLECTVEGTSNPNLYWYRQAAGRGLQLLFYSVGIGQISSEVPQNLSASRPQDRQFILSSKKLLLSDSGFYLCAWTRLAVTDTQYFGPGTRLTVL.

The chain links TRBV18 to TRBJ1-5; D not resolved. Germline loops: CDR1 KGHSH, CDR2 LQKENI. The CDR3 sequence is 17 residues long. Trimming cost V 5 bases and J 2 bases, with 19 bases left between them. The CDR3 DNA reads TGTGCCAGCTCAGGGCGGTTGGGGAATGTGCGCAATCAGCCCCAGCATTTT. It codes for CASSGRLGNVRNQPQHF. The full variable domain, completed using reference TRBV18 and TRBJ1-5, is NAGVMQNPRHLVRRRGQEARLRCSPMKGHSHVYWYRQLPEEGLKFMVYLQKENIIDESGMPKERFSAEFPKEGPSILRIQQVVRGDSAAYFCASSGRLGNVRNQPQHFGDGTRLSIL.

Here the CDR3 reads CAWSVDRARYTF. Here the CDR3 DNA reads TGTGCCTGGAGTGTGGACCGGGCCCGCTACACCTTC. V gene TRBV30 combines with J gene TRBJ1-2; D call uncertain. In germline, CDR1 is GTSNPN, CDR2 SVGIG (reference sequence). The V end lost 0 bases, the J end lost 9 bases, and 11 bases lay between the germline ends. The CDR3 sequence is 12 residues long. Complete variable domain (other parts from reference TRBV30 and TRBJ1-2): SQTIHQWPATLVQPVGSPLSLECTVEGTSNPNLYWYRQAAGRGLQLLFYSVGIGQISSEVPQNLSASRPQDRQFILSSKKLLLSDSGFYLCAWSVDRARYTFGSGTRLTVV.

The chain joins TRBV6-6 to TRBJ1-1; D gene uncertain. The CDR3 has 12 amino acids. V lost 2 bases to trimming and J lost 6 bases, with 7 bases between them. Germline assignment: CDR1 MNHNY and CDR2 SVGAGI (reference sequence). CDR3 in amino acids: CASSYGGSEAFF. CDR3 nucleotides: TGTGCCAGCAGTTACGGAGGGTCTGAAGCTTTCTTT.

This clone was recorded a few times. The rearrangement joins TRBV7-2 to TRBJ2-7; D might be TRBD1 (6 bases). This CDR3 contains 15 residues. CDR1 is SGHTA, CDR2 FQGNSA, per germline. Deletions cut 2 bases from V and 0 bases from J, with 11 bases between. This CDR3 reads CASSLWSGVSYEQYF. Here the CDR3 DNA reads TGTGCCAGCAGCTTATGGTCAGGGGTCTCCTACGAGCAGTACTTC.

The V and J genes are TRBV7-2 and TRBJ2-7, with D possibly TRBD2 on 6 matching bases. Per the germline V gene, CDR1 is SGHTA and CDR2 is FQGNSA. The CDR3 is 14 residues long. Deletions cut 10 bases from V and 2 bases from J, with 18 bases between. The CDR3 nucleotides are TGTGCCACCTCACCCACTAGCAGTACCTACGAGCAGTACTTC. It codes for CATSPTSSTYEQYF.

This chain uses TRBV5-6 with TRBJ1-6; perhaps TRBD1 as D (5 bases). Germline V CDR1 and CDR2: SGHDT, YYEEEE. Trimming shortened V by 4 bases and J by 5 bases, and 16 bases separated the two germline ends. This CDR3 has 16 residues. CDR3 sequence: CASSIPARQNNSPLHF. DNA for the CDR3: TGTGCCAGCAGCATCCCCGCCCGACAGAATAATTCACCCCTCCACTTT.

This clone has only a few counts. The chain combines TRBV5-4 with TRBJ1-1, with D possibly matching TRBD1 (5 bases). This CDR3 is 12 amino acids long. V lost 1 base and J 8 bases, leaving 9 bases between the germline ends. Germline CDR1 and CDR2: SGHNT and YYREEE (reference sequence). CDR3 protein: CASSLNRLEAFF. CDR3 nucleotides: TGTGCCAGCAGCTTGAACAGGTTGGAAGCTTTCTTT.

This sequence joins TRBV4-3 and TRBJ2-7, with TRBD1 matching over 11 bases. J gave up 2 bases and V 2 bases, and 8 bases lay outside the gene matches. The CDR3 is made up of 17 amino acids. Germline V CDR1 and CDR2: LGHNA, YSLEER. CDR3 bases: TGCGCCAGCAGCCAACAAGGGGGGGGACAGGGGGCCTACGAGCAGTACTTC. Translating it yields CASSQQGGGQGAYEQYF.